This T cell receptor beta chain was captured in a study of T cells after yellow fever vaccination. TCRdb redid the calling of the 5' RACE reads with MiXCR, one entry per CDR3 protein. This sample yields roughly 350,000 distinct CDR3 sequences, of which roughly 4.3% are seen a single time; around 25% belongs to the top ten. Germline CDR1 is SGHTA and CDR2 is FQGNSA. V lost 2 bases to trimming and J lost 6 bases, with 14 bases between them. The CDR3 has 15 amino acids. This sample comprised PBMCs, obtained 5 days after the yellow fever booster vaccination. The genes are TRBV7-2 and TRBJ1-5; possible D gene TRBD1, 6 bases. This clonotype was obtained from a man aged 18 to 29 who received the YFV17D yellow fever vaccine. CDR3 coding DNA: TGTGCCAGCAGCTTATGGGGGGCGCAGGGTCAGCCCCAGCATTTT. This encodes CASSLWGAQGQPQHF. The complete variable domain, with remaining parts taken from reference TRBV7-2 and TRBJ1-5, reads GAGVSQSPSNKVTEKGKDVELRCDPISGHTALYWYRQSLGQGLEFLIYFQGNSAPDKSGLPSDRFSAERTGGSVSTLTIQRTQQEDSAVYLCASSLWGAQGQPQHFGDGTRLSIL.